Following are 19 T cell receptor beta chains from one sample sequenced in a study of response to subunit inactivated influenza vaccine. MiXCR, run by TCRdb on the RT-PCR reads, gives a single entry per CDR3 protein. The sample includes about 500,000 distinct CDR3 sequences, 16% of them seen just once. The input for sequencing was CD4+ T cells sorted from PBMCs, taken less than 30 months after vaccination. Every receptor here comes from a man between 50 and 70 years old who received an inactivated influenza vaccine.

This chain uses TRBV15 with TRBJ2-1; 7 bases are a match to TRBD1. Trimming removed 8 bases from V and 3 bases from J; junction bases left unmatched: 4. The CDR3 runs 13 residues. Germline values: CDR1 LNHNV, CDR2 YYDKDF (reference sequence). The CDR3 DNA reads TGTGCCACCGCCGGACAGGACTACAATGAGCAGTTCTTC. Amino acid sequence: CATAGQDYNEQFF.

The rearrangement uses TRBV12-3 or TRBV12-4 and TRBJ1-5; D gene uncertain. The CDR3 loop spans 15 amino acids. The V gene lost 6 bases and the J gene lost 3 bases, with 15 bases spanning the gap. The CDR3 bases are TGTGCCAGCAGCGATAATCGGGAGTACAATCAGCCCCAGCATTTT. Translated, it gives CASSDNREYNQPQHF.

This clonotype was observed many times. The rearrangement links TRBV7-2 to TRBJ2-5, with 7 bases fitting TRBD2. The length of the CDR3 is 14 residues. Trimming took 5 bases from V and 2 from J; bases not matched to a gene: 5. CDR1 SGHTA and CDR2 FQGNSA come from the germline V gene. The CDR3 is CASSPSGEQETQYF. The CDR3 region has the DNA TGTGCCAGCAGCCCAAGCGGGGAACAAGAGACCCAGTACTTC.

The rearrangement uses TRBV28 and TRBJ1-5, with TRBD1 as a possible D gene (6 bases). The germline CDR1 and CDR2 sequences are MDHEN and SYDVKM. V shed 2 bases and J shed 10 bases, with 15 bases lying between them. The CDR3 totals 14 residues. The CDR3: CASSLEQGIYPQHF. CDR3 nucleotides: TGTGCCAGCAGTTTAGAACAGGGCATTTATCCCCAGCATTTT.

The CDR3 DNA reads as TGTGCCAGCAGCCAAACAGACTATGGCTACACCTTC. It is translated as CASSQTDYGYTF. The genes are TRBV3-1 and TRBJ1-2; D uncertain. The CDR3 has 12 amino acids. The V gene lost 2 bases and the J gene lost 3 bases, with 4 bases spanning the gap. The germline gives CDR1 LGHDT, CDR2 YNNKEL (reference sequence).

The chain links TRBV4-1 to TRBJ2-1, with 13 bases aligning to TRBD2. The CDR3 length is 17 residues. Germline-derived CDR1 and CDR2 are MGHRA and YSYEKL. Unmatched junction bases numbered 12, after V lost 5 bases and J lost 8 bases. CDR3 loop: CASSEDRLAGGYYEQFF. DNA for the CDR3: TGCGCCAGCAGCGAGGATCGACTAGCGGGAGGATACTATGAGCAGTTCTTC.

This clonotype has a handful of counts. This chain connects TRBV18 to TRBJ2-7; a weak D match, TRBD2 (6 bases). Germline CDR1 is KGHSH and CDR2 is LQKENI. This CDR3 region has 13 residues. Trimming stripped 6 bases from V and 4 bases from J, with 13 bases between. CDR3 amino acids: CASSRETTYEQYF. For the CDR3, the DNA is TGTGCCAGCTCTCGGGAGACTACGTACGAGCAGTACTTC.

This clonotype was counted only a few times. CDR3 sequence reads: CSVEVPGKTEQYF. In DNA form, the CDR3 reads TGCAGCGTTGAAGTCCCAGGGAAGACCGAGCAGTACTTC. The chain carries TRBV29-1 and TRBJ2-7, with D possibly matching TRBD1 (5 bases). Trimming pared 1 base from V and 6 bases from J, leaving 13 bases between. Germline V gene data show CDR1 as SQVTM and CDR2 as ANQGSEA. The CDR3 is made up of 13 amino acids.

This clonotype was seen a few times. V gene TRBV11-2 combines with J gene TRBJ2-1; D gene unclear. Germline V CDR1 and CDR2: SGHAT, FQNNGV. V shed 1 base and J shed 2 bases, with 15 bases lying between them. The CDR3 loop spans 17 amino acids. CDR3 nucleotide sequence: TGTGCCAGCAGCTTAGTAAAGGTCAGGCTGACCTACAATGAGCAGTTCTTC. Its protein product is CASSLVKVRLTYNEQFF.

This clonotype was observed a handful of times. The chain couples TRBV19 to TRBJ2-5; D is unclear. Germline V gene sequence: CDR1 LNHDA, CDR2 SQIVND (reference sequence). The CDR3 extends over 15 amino acids. V lost 2 bases to trimming and J lost 1 base, with 11 bases between them. For the CDR3, the DNA is TGTGCCAGTAGTATATACGGTGGAGCCCAAGAGACCCAGTACTTC. It specifies CASSIYGGAQETQYF.

This clonotype was observed a handful of times. The V call is TRBV5-6, the J call TRBJ2-1, with a tentative D call TRBD2 (6 bases). Germline-derived CDR1 and CDR2 are SGHDT and YYEEEE. The CDR3 is made up of 15 amino acids. The V and J ends lost 4 bases and 8 bases respectively, with 19 bases between them. CDR3 protein: CASSPGFSGMDEQFF. In nucleotides, the CDR3 is TGTGCCAGCAGCCCAGGATTTAGCGGAATGGATGAGCAGTTCTTC.

V gene TRBV29-1 combines with J gene TRBJ1-1; D unclear. The CDR3 is made up of 12 amino acids. Per germline, CDR1 SQVTM and CDR2 ANQGSEA. Between the trimmed V and J ends, which lost 7 bases and 7 bases, there was a span of 16 bases. This chain's CDR3 is CSATPTRDEAFF. CDR3 nucleotides: TGCAGCGCCACCCCCACCCGGGATGAAGCTTTCTTT.

The chain joins TRBV7-2 to TRBJ2-2, with 7 bases identical to TRBD2. CDR3 length equals 15 residues. In germline, CDR1 is SGHTA, CDR2 FQGNSA. V gave up 2 bases and J gave up 6 bases; unmatched junction bases: 6. The CDR3 DNA follows: TGTGCCAGCAGCTTATCGGGACTATACCCCGGGGAGCTGTTTTTT. This codes for CASSLSGLYPGELFF.

This clonotype occurred a few times. The rearrangement links TRBV12-3 or TRBV12-4 to TRBJ2-7; possible D gene TRBD2, 6 bases. The CDR3 is 11 amino acids. V gave up 6 bases and J gave up 7 bases, with 10 bases separating them. This chain's CDR3 is CASSRGIEQYF. The CDR3 coding sequence is TGTGCCAGCAGCCGCGGGATAGAGCAGTACTTC.

The CDR3 sequence is CASSLVVSLNTEAFF. As DNA, the CDR3 is TGTGCCAGCAGCTTAGTTGTATCGTTGAACACTGAAGCTTTCTTT. V gene TRBV7-9 combines with J gene TRBJ1-1; no firm D call. The CDR3 consists of 15 residues. CDR1 and CDR2 (germline): SEHNR, FQNEAQ (reference sequence). Trimming stripped 1 base from V and 0 bases from J, with 9 bases between.

The chain is built from TRBV10-1 and TRBJ2-2; D uncertain. The CDR3 covers 13 residues. Germline V CDR1 and CDR2: WNHNN, SYGVQD (reference sequence). V lost 2 bases, J lost 6 bases, and 7 bases lay in between. Here the CDR3 reads CASSEALPGELFF. The CDR3 DNA sequence: TGCGCCAGCAGTGAGGCCCTTCCCGGGGAGCTGTTTTTT.

This clonotype was seen a handful of times. This chain joins TRBV5-1 and TRBJ2-7, with D hard to call. The CDR3 contains 14 residues. The germline V and J ends were trimmed by 2 bases and 2 bases, with 11 bases remaining between them. CDR1 SGHRS and CDR2 YFSETQ come from the germline V gene. The CDR3 region has the DNA TGCGCCAGCAGCTTCACTTGGCCCGCCTACGAGCAGTACTTC. Amino acid sequence: CASSFTWPAYEQYF.

This clonotype was seen ten or more times. The V and J genes are TRBV6-1 and TRBJ1-5, with TRBD1 identical over 8 bases. The V gene end was trimmed by 4 bases and the J gene end by 4 bases; junction bases not matched to a gene: 12. The CDR3 length is 17 residues. Germline loops: CDR1 MNHNS, CDR2 SASEGT. The CDR3 nucleotides are TGTGCCAGCAGTGCCGCGACAGGGGCACTAGAGAATCAGCCCCAGCATTTT. This encodes CASSAATGALENQPQHF.

The chain has TRBV6-1 and TRBJ2-5, with D unclear. Germline CDR1 reads MNHNS; CDR2 reads SASEGT. This CDR3 is 13 amino acids long. Trimming stripped 5 bases from V and 1 base from J, with 8 bases between. Here the CDR3 DNA reads TGTGCCAGCAGTCCCCCGGCCCAAGAGACCCAGTACTTC. Protein sequence: CASSPPAQETQYF.